This T cell receptor (beta chain) was retrieved from a study of blood T cell repertoires in COVID-19. About the study: PBMCs, B-cell-depleted T cells, or T cells were the source of the cDNA or gDNA that made up the material.

Germline loops: CDR1 SGHTA, CDR2 FQGNSA. Trimming left V 6 bases short and J 6 bases short, with 18 bases between. The CDR3 covers 16 residues. Methods used by the authors: Reference gene primer amplification in the assay estimated nucleated cell counts. Sequenced by immunoSEQ multiplex PCR; TCRdb stores in-frame clones only, minus some. V and J calls and clone size are copied from that table; D and trimming were computed from the DNA. The sample records roughly 94,000 clones, 70% to 85% being singletons. The TCR sequence derives from a man between 60 and 75 years old with acute or convalescent COVID-19. This sequence joins TRBV7-2 and TRBJ1-6; weak D call: TRBD1 (6 bases). The material sequenced was peripheral blood. The CDR3 reads CASRLGYRVGNSPLHF. The CDR3 nucleotides read TGTGCCAGCAGGCTGGGCTACAGGGTGGGTAATTCACCCCTCCACTTT.